This T cell receptor (beta chain) came from a study of regulatory T cells in long-lasting Graves disease. Time point reported: newly diagnosed GD, antithyroid drugs for less than 3 months. There was RNA extracted from PBMCs, and the TCR library was made from it. This clonotype was recorded at least ten times. For TCR beta, libraries came from iRepertoire HTBI primers and Arm-PCR of CDR3 regions. TCRdb used MiXCR to reprocess the multiplex PCR reads, holding one entry per CDR3 protein. The table has a few hundred thousand distinct CDR3 sequences, 15% seen once; the top ten hold about 8.2%. The germline V gene encodes CDR1 SQVTM and CDR2 ANQGSEA. J gave up 4 bases and V 7 bases, and 17 bases lay outside the gene matches. This CDR3 is built from 16 residues. These data were also reused for a study on T cells in Graves' hyperthyroidism and ophthalmopathy.

This chain uses TRBV29-1 with TRBJ2-3; 7 nucleotides align to TRBD2. The source of this sequence is a woman in her thirties or forties with Graves disease. This specimen was peripheral blood mononuclear cells (PBMCs), taken at new diagnosis, from a patient treated with antithyroid drugs. In DNA, the CDR3 is TGCAGCGCCGACGGGGTTGACTGGGAGGGCCCAGATACGCAGTATTTT. Translated, it gives CSADGVDWEGPDTQYF.